The 9 T cell receptor beta chains below come from one sample, sequenced in a study of low-dose radiotherapy and immunotherapy resistance in tumors. Time point in this sample: before trial treatment. TRAV- and TRBV-specific primers, spanning alpha and beta chains, primed first-strand cDNA. The authors amplified TCRs for about 18 PCR cycles with a constant-region primer and a V-primer adapter. One entry per CDR3 protein results from TCRdb running MiXCR on the reads. The sample has 60,000 to 75,000 distinct CDR3 sequences; about a quarter are singletons. Source: PBMCs, taken before treatment. Receptors originate from a male donor with rectosigmoid adenocarcinoma.

At least ten counts were recorded for this clonotype. This chain links TRBV7-8 with TRBJ2-1; unclear D gene. The CDR3 is 14 amino acids. Trimming removed 0 bases from V and 8 bases from J, with 11 bases in between. Germline assignment: CDR1 SGHVS and CDR2 FQNEAQ. For the CDR3, the DNA is TGTGCCAGCAGCTTAGCGTTAACACTCGATGAGCAGTTCTTC. It codes for CASSLALTLDEQFF.

This clonotype was seen at least ten times. CDR3 region: CASSILAGGTGELFF. The DNA of the CDR3 is TGTGCCAGCAGCATACTAGCGGGAGGGACCGGGGAGCTGTTTTTT. The chain has TRBV7-3 and TRBJ2-2; 13 nucleotides agree with TRBD2. This CDR3 has 15 residues. J gave up 5 bases and V 5 bases, and 2 bases lay outside the gene matches. Germline V CDR1 and CDR2: SGHTA, FQGTGA. Using reference TRBV7-3 and TRBJ2-2 for the parts outside the CDR3, the full variable domain is GAGVSQTPSNKVTEKGKYVELRCDPISGHTALYWYRQSLGQGPEFLIYFQGTGAADDSGLPNDRFFAVRPEGSVSTLKIQRTERGDSAVYLCASSILAGGTGELFFGEGSRLTVL.

This clonotype was observed at least ten times. The V gene is TRBV11-2, the J gene TRBJ1-4; D is ambiguous. Trimming shortened V by 5 bases and J by 8 bases, and 21 bases separated the two germline ends. CDR1 is SGHAT, CDR2 FQNNGV, per germline. This CDR3 is built from 16 residues. In DNA form, the CDR3 reads TGTGCCAGCAGCCCCAGTGGACGGCGGGGAGGGGAAAAACTGTTTTTT. Its protein is CASSPSGRRGGEKLFF.

This chain connects TRBV12-3 or TRBV12-4 to TRBJ1-6; weak D call: TRBD1 (6 bases). Trimming shortened V by 3 bases and J by 7 bases, and 7 bases separated the two germline ends. This CDR3 contains 13 residues. DNA for the CDR3: TGTGCCAGCAGTTTGACAGGAAATTCACCCCTCCACTTT. Translation gives CASSLTGNSPLHF.

This clonotype was recorded at least ten times. The CDR3 loop is CASGTAANYGYTF. The DNA of the CDR3 is TGTGCCAGCGGGACGGCAGCTAACTATGGCTACACCTTC. This chain connects TRBV28 to TRBJ1-2; a possible D gene is TRBD1 (5 bases). This CDR3 spans 13 amino acids. Germline CDR1 reads MDHEN; CDR2 reads SYDVKM. Trimming pared 8 bases from V and 0 bases from J, leaving 10 bases between.

This clonotype was picked up many times. This chain links TRBV4-2 with TRBJ2-5, with 12 bases fitting TRBD2. Losses at the gene ends were 4 bases for V and 5 bases for J; bases not matched to a gene: 17. The germline V gene encodes CDR1 LGHNA and CDR2 YNFKEQ. CDR3 length equals 19 residues. In DNA form, the CDR3 reads TGTGCCAGCAGCCGGACTGGGCTAGCGGGGGGGCGAGGAGAGGAGACCCAGTACTTC. Its translation is CASSRTGLAGGRGEETQYF.

This clonotype was seen at least ten times. The rearrangement links TRBV7-6 to TRBJ2-1, with 13 bases identical to TRBD2. This CDR3 contains 16 residues. The germline CDR1 and CDR2 sequences are SGHVS and FNYEAQ. Trimming cost V 10 bases and J 4 bases; bases outside gene matches: 10. CDR3 sequence reads: CAIITSGGAGYNEQFF. The CDR3 region has the DNA TGTGCCATCATTACTAGCGGGGGGGCCGGGTACAATGAGCAGTTCTTC.

This clonotype was seen ten or more times. V is TRBV29-1 and J is TRBJ2-2; 9 nucleotides line up with TRBD2. J lost 2 bases, V lost 7 bases, and 14 bases had no gene match. Germline assignment: CDR1 SQVTM and CDR2 ANQGSEA. The CDR3 length is 17 residues. The chain's CDR3 is CSAKSGDGTSNTGELFF. The DNA of the CDR3 is TGCAGCGCCAAGTCAGGGGACGGGACTAGCAACACCGGGGAGCTGTTTTTT.

This clonotype has ten or more counts. This likely stems from a read error, as it lies one base from a far larger clone. The chain recombines TRBV5-5 with TRBJ2-5; 9 bases line up with TRBD1. CDR3 length: 15 amino acids. The junction had 14 bases not matched to a gene; V was cut back by 3 bases and J by 11 bases. Germline CDR1 reads SGHKS; CDR2 reads YYEKEE (reference sequence). The DNA for the CDR3 is TGTGCCAGCAGCTGGCCGGGACAGGGTACCGATGAGCAGTACTTC. Translating gives CASSWPGQGTDEQYF. Filled out from reference TRBV5-5 and TRBJ2-5, the complete variable domain reads DAGVTQSPTHLIKTRGQQVTLRCSPISGHKSVSWYQQVLGQGPQFIFQYYEKEERGRGNFPDRFSARQFPNYSSELNVNALLLGDSALYLCASSWPGQGTDEQYFGPGTRLLVL.